Each of the 13 T cell receptor beta chains below was sequenced from the same sample in a study of T cell changes during pregnancy in multiple sclerosis. Assay: immunoSEQ multiplex PCR; the TCRdb copy retains only in-frame clones and omits some. The profile shows about 120,000 clones, 92% of them singletons. This material consisted of peripheral blood, taken in the third trimester of pregnancy. These receptors were obtained from a female donor with multiple sclerosis, enrolled in a pregnancy study.

The chain couples TRBV19 to TRBJ1-2, with D unresolved. In germline, CDR1 is LNHDA, CDR2 SQIVND (reference sequence). The germline V and J ends were trimmed by 5 bases and 5 bases, with 9 bases remaining between them. The CDR3 contains 12 residues. In nucleotides, the CDR3 is TGTGCCAGTAGTCCCGGGGAATATGGCTACACCTTC. Translating it yields CASSPGEYGYTF.

This clone has just one count. The V call is TRBV19, the J call TRBJ2-7, with 12 positions matching TRBD2. The CDR3 is 16 residues long. Germline CDR1 and CDR2: LNHDA and SQIVND (reference sequence). The ends lost 3 bases at V and 1 base at J; junction bases unmatched: 4. DNA of the CDR3: TGTGCCAGTAGTATGGGACTAGCGGGCGCTTCCTACGAGCAGTACTTC. Translating gives CASSMGLAGASYEQYF.

The chain combines TRBV10-3 with TRBJ2-1, with 9 bases lining up with TRBD1. CDR1 and CDR2 (germline): ENHRY, SYGVKD. Trimming cost V 8 bases and J 7 bases; bases outside gene matches: 6. The length of the CDR3 is 13 residues. The CDR3 sequence: CAIGQGMGNEQFF. The DNA of the CDR3 is TGTGCCATCGGACAGGGGATGGGAAATGAGCAGTTCTTC.

The chain joins TRBV5-1 to TRBJ2-7; D may be TRBD1 (5 bases). This CDR3 spans 12 amino acids. The V and J ends lost 0 bases and 6 bases respectively, with 7 bases between them. Germline loops: CDR1 SGHRS, CDR2 YFSETQ. The CDR3 is CASSLVRGEQYF. In DNA, the CDR3 is TGCGCCAGCAGCTTGGTTAGGGGCGAGCAGTACTTC.

The V call is TRBV2, the J call TRBJ1-2; TRBD1 might be the D (5 bases). Germline-derived CDR1 and CDR2 are SNHLY and FYNNEI. The CDR3 loop spans 15 amino acids. V lost 6 bases and J 6 bases, leaving 20 bases between the germline ends. The DNA of the CDR3 is TGTGCCAGCAGCGACCAAGGGGAACCTGGACATGGCTACACCTTC. Translated: CASSDQGEPGHGYTF.

The chain recombines TRBV27 with TRBJ1-5; D is unclear. Trimming removed 5 bases from V and 0 bases from J, with 5 bases in between. Germline CDR1 MNHEY, CDR2 SMNVEV (reference sequence). The CDR3 runs 13 residues. The CDR3 DNA follows: TGTGCCAGCAGTCTAGATAGCAATCAGCCCCAGCATTTT. The encoded protein is CASSLDSNQPQHF.

The chain recombines TRBV4-1 with TRBJ1-1, with unresolved D. V gave up 0 bases and J gave up 1 base, with 6 bases separating them. Germline-derived CDR1 and CDR2 are MGHRA and YSYEKL. CDR3 length equals 14 residues. The CDR3 is CASSQDRGNTEAFF. For the CDR3, the DNA is TGCGCCAGCAGCCAAGATCGAGGGAACACTGAAGCTTTCTTT.

The chain uses TRBV30 and TRBJ1-2, with 9 bases identical to TRBD1. The germline V gene has CDR1 GTSNPN and CDR2 SVGIG (reference sequence). This CDR3 comprises 13 residues. The V and J ends lost 4 bases and 3 bases, in that order; junction bases with no gene match: 3. The CDR3 sequence: CAWNDRGDYGYTF. The CDR3 DNA reads TGTGCCTGGAATGACAGGGGGGACTATGGCTACACCTTC.

The V and J genes are TRBV5-1 and TRBJ2-5, with TRBD2 as a possible D gene (5 bases). CDR1 and CDR2 (germline): SGHRS, YFSETQ. With 4 bases removed from V and 5 bases from J, the gap between germline ends came to 15 bases. The length of the CDR3 is 14 residues. The CDR3 region has the DNA TGCGCCAGCAGCGCGGGCTTATCGCTGGAGACCCAGTACTTC. Translation gives CASSAGLSLETQYF.

The V call is TRBV30, the J call TRBJ1-2, with 8 bases matching TRBD1. Germline trimming cut 0 bases from V and 8 bases from J; bases unmatched to any gene: 11. Germline V gene data show CDR1 as GTSNPN and CDR2 as SVGIG (reference sequence). The CDR3 sequence is 15 residues long. Written as DNA, the CDR3 is TGTGCCTGGAGTGTACGGGGCAGGGGGCTACGGGGCTACACCTTC. It is translated as CAWSVRGRGLRGYTF. The variable domain in full, completed from reference TRBV30 and TRBJ1-2, reads SQTIHQWPATLVQPVGSPLSLECTVEGTSNPNLYWYRQAAGRGLQLLFYSVGIGQISSEVPQNLSASRPQDRQFILSSKKLLLSDSGFYLCAWSVRGRGLRGYTFGSGTRLTVV.

This chain links TRBV7-9 with TRBJ2-2; perhaps TRBD2 as D (7 bases). V was trimmed by 7 bases and J by 5 bases, leaving 17 bases between them. The V gene's germline CDR1 is SEHNR and CDR2 FQNEAQ (reference sequence). This CDR3 spans 15 amino acids. The CDR3 spells CASTRSGGPTGELFF. The CDR3, as DNA: TGTGCCAGCACCCGATCCGGGGGGCCGACCGGGGAGCTGTTTTTT.

The V and J genes are TRBV5-1 and TRBJ2-3; 7 bases match TRBD2. Per germline, CDR1 SGHRS and CDR2 YFSETQ. V shed 1 base, J shed 4 bases, and the junction held 6 bases outside the gene matches. The CDR3 length is 15 residues. DNA for the CDR3: TGCGCCAGCAGCTTGTCGGGGGGAGGAGCAGATACGCAGTATTTT. It is translated as CASSLSGGGADTQYF.

This clone was observed a few times. This chain connects TRBV10-3 to TRBJ1-1; D is unresolved. Between the trimmed V and J ends, which lost 6 bases and 1 base, there was a span of 9 bases. The CDR3 is 13 amino acids. Germline V lookup: CDR1 ENHRY, CDR2 SYGVKD. CDR3 DNA sequence: TGTGCCATCAGAACTAAACAGAACACTGAAGCTTTCTTT. Its protein is CAIRTKQNTEAFF.